The 28 T cell receptor beta chains listed next were all sequenced from one sample in a study of molecular identifiers for immune sequencing clone quantification. One entry per CDR3 protein results from TCRdb running MiXCR on the PCR reads. This table has 7,500 to 10,000 distinct CDR3 sequences, about an eighth appearing once. Source material: naive CD8+ T cells from blood, with Jurkat cell RNA spiked in. Specified subset: FACS-sorted CD8+CD4-CCR7+CD45RA+ naive T cells. The origin of the receptors is a human donor in good health. Some libraries in this study had Jurkat cell RNA spiked in.

In this sample, this clonotype is medium-sized. J is TRBJ2-7 and V is TRBV4-3; tentatively, D is TRBD2 (6 bases). Trimming removed 0 bases at V and 4 bases at J, with 16 bases between. The CDR3 runs to 16 residues. Germline CDR1 LGHNA, CDR2 YSLEER. The CDR3 reads CASSQERFGGAYEQYF. The CDR3 DNA follows: TGCGCCAGCAGCCAAGAGAGGTTCGGAGGGGCATACGAGCAGTACTTC.

This sequence joins TRBV12-3 or TRBV12-4 and TRBJ1-6, with D possibly matching TRBD1 (6 bases). This CDR3 spans 14 amino acids. V shed 6 bases and J shed 7 bases, with 13 bases lying between them. The CDR3 DNA reads TGTGCCAGCAGCCCCGGACAGAGGAATTCACCCCTCCACTTT. This sequence encodes CASSPGQRNSPLHF.

Judged by abundance, this clonotype is medium-sized. The V call is TRBV13, the J call TRBJ2-1; 9 bases fit TRBD2. V lost 4 bases and J lost 1; bases outside the gene matches: 5. The CDR3 is 16 amino acids. Germline CDR1 reads PRHDT; CDR2 reads FYEKMQ (reference sequence). The CDR3 spells CASSSIAGASYNEQFF. Here the CDR3 DNA reads TGTGCCAGCAGCTCTATAGCGGGGGCGTCCTACAATGAGCAGTTCTTC.

In its sample, this clonotype ranks as medium-sized (0.01 to 0.1%). The chain employs TRBV16 and TRBJ1-1, with D hard to call. V gave up 5 bases and J gave up 4 bases, with 17 bases separating them. The CDR3 consists of 15 residues. Germline values: CDR1 KGHSY, CDR2 FQNENV. The CDR3 region has the DNA TGTGCCAGCAGCTTAACGGGCGGGGATGCCACTGAAGCTTTCTTT. Translating it yields CASSLTGGDATEAFF.

This clonotype qualifies as medium-sized. The chain links TRBV20-1 to TRBJ1-5; D gene unclear. V was shortened by 0 bases and J by 0 bases, with 9 bases between the two germline ends. The germline V gene has CDR1 DFQATT and CDR2 SNEGSKA (reference sequence). There are 15 residues in the CDR3. The CDR3 loop is CSARDLKGSNQPQHF. In nucleotides, the CDR3 is TGCAGTGCTAGAGATCTTAAAGGTAGCAATCAGCCCCAGCATTTT.

This clonotype was counted only a few times. The chain joins TRBV7-6 to TRBJ2-7; perhaps TRBD1 as D (5 bases). The V and J ends lost 5 bases and 7 bases respectively, with 21 bases between them. Per germline, CDR1 SGHVS and CDR2 FNYEAQ. There are 15 residues in the CDR3. CDR3 nucleotide sequence: TGTGCCAGCAGCGTTGACGGATCTATTAACAGGGAGCAGTACTTC. It yields the protein CASSVDGSINREQYF.

For this clonotype: The junction shows a germline mismatch at one end, possibly a read error. The CDR3 loop reads CVSTPGRNQPQHF. The CDR3 DNA reads TGTGTCAGCACCCCAGGTCGCAATCAGCCCCAGCATTTT. The chain employs TRBV6-5 and TRBJ1-5; D is ambiguous. The CDR3 covers 13 residues. Germline values: CDR1 MNHEY, CDR2 SVGAGI.

The table lists this clonotype with many counts. This rearrangement joins TRBV13 to TRBJ2-5; D not resolved. V was clipped by 1 base and J by 0 bases, with 3 bases between them. This CDR3 comprises 13 residues. Per the germline V gene, CDR1 is PRHDT and CDR2 is FYEKMQ (reference sequence). The CDR3 protein is CASSLEDQETQYF. Written as DNA, the CDR3 is TGTGCCAGCAGCTTAGAGGACCAAGAGACCCAGTACTTC.

At least ten counts were recorded for this clonotype. The CDR3 loop is CASSLMPLAGGTYEQYF. As DNA, the CDR3 is TGTGCCAGCAGTTTAATGCCTCTAGCGGGAGGCACCTACGAGCAGTACTTC. The rearrangement uses TRBV28 and TRBJ2-7; 11 nucleotides agree with TRBD2. The CDR3 has 17 residues. Trimming took 2 bases from V and 2 from J; bases not matched to a gene: 8. Germline assignment: CDR1 MDHEN and CDR2 SYDVKM.

This clonotype was picked up many times. This chain uses TRBV5-8 with TRBJ2-7; D not certain. The germline V gene has CDR1 SGHTS and CDR2 YDEGEE. The CDR3 totals 10 residues. With 3 bases removed from V and 2 bases from J, the gap between germline ends came to 0 bases. The CDR3 DNA reads as TGTGCCAGCAGCTCCTACGAGCAGTACTTC. Its protein is CASSSYEQYF.

To note about this clonotype: A read error is possible here, since a much larger clone lies one base away. V and J are TRBV7-9 and TRBJ2-1; D gene unclear. This CDR3 contains 15 residues. Trimming pared 3 bases from V and 8 bases from J, leaving 17 bases between. Germline CDR1 SEHNR, CDR2 FQNEAQ (reference sequence). The CDR3 DNA reads TGTGCCAGCAGCTTGGTTCCATCCCTTAAGGATGAGCAGTTCTTC. As protein: CASSLVPSLKDEQFF.

By proportion, this clonotype is medium-sized. V is TRBV13 and J is TRBJ1-1, with 7 bases identical to TRBD1. The CDR3 is made up of 15 amino acids. The germline V gene has CDR1 PRHDT and CDR2 FYEKMQ (reference sequence). The trim removed 5 bases at V and 0 bases at J, leaving 6 bases unmatched. In nucleotides, the CDR3 is TGTGCCAGCAGCCAGGGACAGTTCCTGAACACTGAAGCTTTCTTT. The encoded protein is CASSQGQFLNTEAFF.

This clonotype is deemed medium-sized. The rearrangement uses TRBV19 and TRBJ2-7, with 11 bases that match TRBD1. V dropped 5 bases and J dropped 4; count of bases not matched to a gene: 4. The CDR3 length is 14 residues. The germline V gene encodes CDR1 LNHDA and CDR2 SQIVND (reference sequence). CDR3 amino acids: CASSFRDRGYEQYF. CDR3 nucleotides: TGTGCCAGTAGTTTCCGGGACAGGGGGTACGAGCAGTACTTC.

The gene calls are TRBV4-2 and TRBJ2-5, with 7 bases identical to TRBD2. J gave up 5 bases and V 8 bases, and 17 bases lay outside the gene matches. Germline V gene sequence: CDR1 LGHNA, CDR2 YNFKEQ. This CDR3 comprises 16 residues. In DNA, the CDR3 is TGTGCCAGCGGCCGGGGTGGGGGGGGGGGTGGGGAGACCCAGTACTTC. It is translated as CASGRGGGGGGETQYF.

This clonotype is labeled as medium-sized. The chain uses TRBV4-2 and TRBJ2-3; 9 bases map to TRBD1. J gave up 0 bases and V 4 bases, and 2 bases lay outside the gene matches. The CDR3 runs 15 residues. CDR1 and CDR2 from the germline V gene are LGHNA and YNFKEQ. In DNA form, the CDR3 reads TGTGCCAGCAGCCCGGGACAGGGTAGCACAGATACGCAGTATTTT. As protein: CASSPGQGSTDTQYF.

Many counts were recorded for this clonotype. This chain links TRBV5-6 with TRBJ2-5, with 8 positions matching TRBD1. Germline lookup yields CDR1 SGHDT and CDR2 YYEEEE. The CDR3 runs 14 residues. Trimming took 6 bases from V and 3 from J; bases not matched to a gene: 7. CDR3 DNA sequence: TGTGCCAGCAATACTGAGGGACAGGAAGAGACCCAGTACTTC. This sequence encodes CASNTEGQEETQYF.

The V gene is TRBV29-1, the J gene TRBJ1-1; tentatively, D is TRBD1 (6 bases). This CDR3 is built from 10 residues. The V gene lost 4 bases and the J gene lost 10 bases, with 10 bases spanning the gap. The V gene's germline CDR1 is SQVTM and CDR2 ANQGSEA. This CDR3 reads CSVGGGVAFF. CDR3 DNA sequence: TGCAGCGTTGGAGGGGGTGTAGCTTTCTTT.

This clonotype was seen more than once but under ten times. No conserved phenylalanine or tryptophan ends this CDR3, so it is likely a read error. The chain is built from TRBV4-2 and TRBJ2-2; TRBD2 matches 7 bases. The CDR3 has 16 amino acids. V lost 3 bases and J lost 5; bases outside the gene matches: 9. Germline-derived CDR1 and CDR2 are LGHNA and YNFKEQ. In DNA form, the CDR3 reads TGTGCCAGCAGCCAGTCCCAATGGGGGGGGACCGGGGAGCTGTTTCTT. Translated, it gives CASSQSQWGGTGELFL.

The chain joins TRBV4-3 to TRBJ1-5, with unresolved D. Per the germline V gene, CDR1 is LGHNA and CDR2 is YSLEER. V lost 4 bases, J lost 0 bases, and 10 bases lay in between. The CDR3 sequence is 15 residues long. The CDR3 loop reads CASSLSYYSNQPQHF. As DNA, the CDR3 is TGCGCCAGCAGCCTTAGCTATTATAGCAATCAGCCCCAGCATTTT.

Within the sample, this clonotype is medium-sized. The chain uses TRBV7-9 and TRBJ1-4, with D uncertain. Between the trimmed V and J ends, which lost 1 base and 4 bases, there was a span of 19 bases. Per the germline V gene, CDR1 is SEHNR and CDR2 is FQNEAQ (reference sequence). CDR3 length: 18 residues. The CDR3 coding sequence is TGTGCCAGCAGCTTAGAATTATCTACTTTCGGGGATAATGAAAAACTGTTTTTT. Translating it yields CASSLELSTFGDNEKLFF.

This chain joins TRBV6-1 and TRBJ2-1, with TRBD2 matching over 7 bases. This CDR3 has 16 amino acids. The V and J ends lost 4 bases and 3 bases, in that order; junction bases with no gene match: 9. Germline CDR1 reads MNHNS; CDR2 reads SASEGT. The DNA for the CDR3 is TGTGCCAGCAGTGGCCTGACTAGCAGGCACTACAATGAGCAGTTCTTC. Its translation: CASSGLTSRHYNEQFF.

Judged by abundance, this clonotype is medium-sized. V is TRBV2 and J is TRBJ1-5; TRBD1 matches 12 bases. The CDR3 consists of 17 residues. After removal of 3 bases from V and 0 bases from J, the junction contained 3 bases not matched to a gene. The germline gives CDR1 SNHLY, CDR2 FYNNEI. In DNA form, the CDR3 reads TGTGCCAGCAGTGAGGGACAGGGGGCGAATAGCAATCAGCCCCAGCATTTT. It yields the protein CASSEGQGANSNQPQHF. Full variable domain (missing parts from reference TRBV2 and TRBJ1-5): EPEVTQTPSHQVTQMGQEVILRCVPISNHLYFYWYRQILGQKVEFLVSFYNNEISEKSEIFDDQFSVERPDGSNFTLKIRSTKLEDSAMYFCASSEGQGANSNQPQHFGDGTRLSIL.

This clonotype is termed medium-sized. J is TRBJ2-3 and V is TRBV2; no clear D. This CDR3 spans 10 amino acids. The germline CDR1 and CDR2 sequences are SNHLY and FYNNEI. Trimming shortened V by 6 bases and J by 7 bases, and 5 bases separated the two germline ends. The CDR3 sequence is CASSTNTQYF. The CDR3 DNA reads as TGTGCCAGCAGCACGAATACGCAGTATTTT.

This clonotype was seen many times. The rearrangement links TRBV7-8 to TRBJ1-2; 8 nucleotides match TRBD1. The J segment lost 3 bases and the V segment lost 5 bases, leaving 2 bases of the junction unmatched. This CDR3 has 13 amino acids. Germline V gene data show CDR1 as SGHVS and CDR2 as FQNEAQ. CDR3 bases: TGTGCCAGCAGCGCACAGGGGGACTATGGCTACACCTTC. Translating gives CASSAQGDYGYTF.

This clonotype was seen ten or more times. The chain carries TRBV15 and TRBJ2-3; 7 bases align to TRBD1. The V gene end was trimmed by 5 bases and the J gene end by 8 bases; junction bases not matched to a gene: 13. The germline CDR1 and CDR2 sequences are LNHNV and YYDKDF (reference sequence). The CDR3 covers 15 residues. The CDR3 DNA reads as TGTGCCACCAGCGAACACAGGGGACCGCATGGTACGCAGTATTTT. Its translation: CATSEHRGPHGTQYF.

This clonotype is medium-sized. V gene TRBV6-5 combines with J gene TRBJ1-1; possible D gene TRBD1, 5 bases. Trimming left V 2 bases short and J 8 bases short, with 12 bases between. The CDR3 is 13 amino acids. Germline assignment: CDR1 MNHEY and CDR2 SVGAGI. The CDR3 loop is CASSYRGQGEAFF. In DNA, the CDR3 is TGTGCCAGCAGTTACCGAGGGCAGGGAGAAGCTTTCTTT.

The sample holds many counts of this clonotype. The CDR3 loop reads CASSYLAGGTDTQYF. For the CDR3, the DNA is TGTGCCAGCAGTTACCTAGCGGGGGGCACAGATACGCAGTATTTT. The chain couples TRBV6-2 or TRBV6-3 to TRBJ2-3, with 10 bases lining up with TRBD2. V shed 2 bases, J shed 1 base, and the junction held 0 bases outside the gene matches. From germline, CDR1 is MNHEY and CDR2 SVGEGT. The CDR3 has 15 residues.

The chain links TRBV12-5 to TRBJ2-5; TRBD1 matches at 9 bases. The CDR3 loop spans 21 amino acids. CDR1 and CDR2 (germline): LGHNT, FRNRAP. With V trimmed by 7 bases and J by 5 bases, 29 bases remained unmatched. The CDR3 is CASVLTRDREFGRDTLETQYF. For the CDR3, the DNA is TGTGCTAGTGTCCTGACCAGGGACAGGGAGTTTGGACGGGATACCCTGGAGACCCAGTACTTC.